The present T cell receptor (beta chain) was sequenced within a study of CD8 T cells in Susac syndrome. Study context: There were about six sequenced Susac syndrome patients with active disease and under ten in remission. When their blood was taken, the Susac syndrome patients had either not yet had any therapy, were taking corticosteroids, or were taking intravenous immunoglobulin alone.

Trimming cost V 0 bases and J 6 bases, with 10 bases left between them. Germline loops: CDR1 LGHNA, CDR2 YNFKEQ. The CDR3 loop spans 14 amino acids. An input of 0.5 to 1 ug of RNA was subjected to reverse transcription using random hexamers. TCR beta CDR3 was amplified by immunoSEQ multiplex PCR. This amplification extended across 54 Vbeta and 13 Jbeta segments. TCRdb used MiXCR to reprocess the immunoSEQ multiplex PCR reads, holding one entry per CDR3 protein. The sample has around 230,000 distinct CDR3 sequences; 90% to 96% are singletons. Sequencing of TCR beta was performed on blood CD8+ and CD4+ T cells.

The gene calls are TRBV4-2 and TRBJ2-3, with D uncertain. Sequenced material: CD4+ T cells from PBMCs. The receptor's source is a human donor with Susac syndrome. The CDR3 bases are TGTGCCAGCAGCCAAGACCTACGTAGGGATACGCAGTATTTT. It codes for CASSQDLRRDTQYF.